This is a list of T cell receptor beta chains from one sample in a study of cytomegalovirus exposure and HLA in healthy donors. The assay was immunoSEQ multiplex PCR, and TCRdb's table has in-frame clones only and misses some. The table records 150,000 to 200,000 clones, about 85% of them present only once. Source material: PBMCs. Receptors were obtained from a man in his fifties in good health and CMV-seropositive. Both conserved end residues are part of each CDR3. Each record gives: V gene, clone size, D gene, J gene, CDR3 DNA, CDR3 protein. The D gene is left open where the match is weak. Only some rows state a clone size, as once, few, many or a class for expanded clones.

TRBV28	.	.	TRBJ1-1	TGTGCCAGCAGTTCGAGGGGGAGGAACACTGAAGCTTTCTTT	CASSSRGRNTEAFF
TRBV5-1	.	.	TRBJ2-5	TGCGCCAGCAGGGACTTCCAAGAGACCCAGTACTTC	CASRDFQETQYF
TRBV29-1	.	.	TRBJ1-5	TGCAGCGTAGGGGATCAGCCCCAGCATTTT	CSVGDQPQHF
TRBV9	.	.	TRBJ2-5	TGTGCCAGCAGCGTAGCACTAGGAGAGACCCAGTACTTC	CASSVALGETQYF
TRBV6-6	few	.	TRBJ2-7	TGTGCCAGCAGGTCCTTTCAGGGGTACTACGAGCAGTACTTC	CASRSFQGYYEQYF
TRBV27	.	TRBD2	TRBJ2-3	TGTGCCAGCAGTCTTCCTAGCGGTTCCACAGATACGCAGTATTTT	CASSLPSGSTDTQYF
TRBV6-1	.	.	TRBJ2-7	TGTGCCAGCAGCGCCTCCAACCATATCGGGGAGCAGTACTTC	CASSASNHIGEQYF
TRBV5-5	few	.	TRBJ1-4	TGTGCCAGCACCTTCCGAGGAAATGAAAAACTGTTTTTT	CASTFRGNEKLFF
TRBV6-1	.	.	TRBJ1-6	TGTGCCAGCACGGGGGACCGGTTTTTTTCACCCCTCCACTTT	CASTGDRFFSPLHF
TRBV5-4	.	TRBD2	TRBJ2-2	TGTGCCAGCAGCTCGGGAGGGGGAGGGCCGAACACCGGGGAGCTGTTTTTT	CASSSGGGGPNTGELFF